Sequencing of this TCR beta chain was carried out in a study of T-cell memory formation after mild COVID-19. Overall study context: TCR clusters mostly belonged to single donors.

With respect to this clonotype: The antigen is not known.

The V end lost 4 bases, the J end lost 4 bases, and 13 bases lay between the germline ends. Per germline, CDR1 MNHEY and CDR2 SVGEGT. The CDR3 is 14 amino acids. TCRalpha and TCRbeta libraries used 5'RACE with constant-segment primers and UMIs. TCRdb re-called the 5' RACE reads with MiXCR, one entry per CDR3 protein. The repertoire holds 150,000 to 200,000 distinct CDR3 sequences, with under 15% as singletons. Whole-study findings and limits: Prior to infection, memory already included some responding clones, suggesting cross-reactive memory joined. The main location of contracting CD4+ clones was CM and EM, and that of contracting CD8+ clones was EMRA.

The genes are TRBV6-2 or TRBV6-3 and TRBJ2-5; D remains unclear. The sequenced sample consisted of PBMCs or a T cell subset sorted from them (not recorded which). The clonotype was recovered from a young man who had mild COVID-19 (a few samples of this study predate the infection). Cell type and time point are not known. The CDR3 nucleotides read TGTGCCAGCAGTTCTCCGGGTGCGGCAGAGACCCAGTACTTC. It yields the protein CASSSPGAAETQYF.